This T cell receptor (beta chain) was sequenced during a study of CD8+ T cells in alopecia areata (dated by TCRdb to 2017 to 2018). About the study as a whole: Treated patients were enrolled in an open-label pilot trial of oral tofacitinib, 5 to 10 mg twice daily, for moderate-to-severe alopecia areata. Patients stayed on tofacitinib for 6 to 18 months and then had 6 months of follow-up off drug so that delayed response and recurrence could be assessed. Scalp clonality was compared across normal scalp (n=4), patchy alopecia areata scalp (n=8), and alopecia totalis/universalis scalp (n=8). The study used high-throughput TCRbeta sequencing to examine T cell clonal expansion in alopecia areata, in both the C3H/HeJ mouse model and human patients. TCRbeta CDR3 regions were amplified by immunoSEQ multiplex PCR with 35 Vbeta forward and 13 Jbeta reverse primers. RNA was extracted with the PAXgene miRNA kit for fixed scalp, the miRNeasy kit for PBMCs, and the RNeasy kit for mouse skin. Biopsies were taken from tofacitinib-treated patients at baseline and at 4 and 24 weeks of treatment, and a later scalp biopsy was taken in several of the tofacitinib-treated patients. For the treated patients, the SALT score, which quantifies what percentage of scalp surface area is affected, served as the measure of disease severity. On the human side, TCRbeta sequencing was run on scalp tissue and on sorted CD4+ and CD8+ peripheral blood T cells from healthy controls and from alopecia areata patients with either patchy or totalis/universalis disease.

The label giving this sample's time point can be read as: roughly 24 weeks on oral tofacitinib. Taken with the paper, the label for treatment or condition translates to: oral pan-JAK inhibitor, 5-10 mg twice daily. Lesional scalp punch biopsies and peripheral blood were obtained from alopecia areata patients. PBMCs were separated by density centrifugation and stained for CD3, CD4 and CD8, after which CD4+ and CD8+ T cells were sorted on a FACSAria. Overall study outcomes, separate from this receptor: Compared with normal scalp, lesional scalp, particularly in alopecia totalis/universalis, had higher clonality and more expanded CD8+ clones, which suggests antigenic drive. The treated cohort was small, with a single nonresponder, so links between baseline CD8+ expansion and response need larger studies. Shared TCR sequences between patients were less evident than in mice, which may be partly attributable to HLA diversity in the patient population. Many expanded lesional clones persisted in scalp and blood during tofacitinib treatment, which may partly explain relapse after stopping treatment. With tofacitinib, both scalp clonality and the number of expanded CD8+ clones among the top 100 scalp clones went down significantly. Unlike mouse skin, which is dominated by gammadelta T cells, normal human skin has resident alphabeta T cells that are also sequenced, and this complicates analysis of the scalp TCR repertoire.

The library was generated by the immunoSEQ multiplex PCR assay. RNA was extracted from all samples and reverse transcribed into cDNA, which served as template for TCR sequencing. SuperScript III was used to make first-strand cDNA, primed with a 2:1 mix of oligo-dT and random hexamers. A synthetic immune receptor repertoire was used to assess amplification bias, and residual bias was removed computationally. The published analysis was carried out like this. Raw reads were preprocessed to remove errors, and CDR3 was defined according to IMGT conventions as the region from the conserved cysteine to phenylalanine. Clonality was computed as 1 minus the Shannon entropy, with the entropy normalized by log2 of the number of productive unique TCRs. Whether each scalp clone was CD4 or CD8 was inferred by checking scalp TCRbeta sequences against the CD4 and CD8 repertoires from sorted blood. TCRdb retrieved this table from immuneACCESS and kept in-frame rearrangements only. Not all clones are present; in checked studies, unresolved V genes account for under half, and no reason is known for the remainder. V, J and clone size were drawn from that table, and D and trimming were deduced from the DNA. The sample contains over 150,000 clones, more than 45% of them found a single time. The ten top clones hold 5.5% of the sample.

Comments on this clone: Its cognate antigen has yet to be identified. Per-base qualities were not stored, and no clone one base away is much larger.

Sequencing used CD4+ T cells sorted from blood, obtained at week 24, from a patient treated with tofacitinib. The sequence derives from a human donor with alopecia areata.

The DNA sequence is given as TGTGCCAGCGGCAGGGACTATGGCTACACCTTC. Its protein reads: CASGRDYGYTF. The chain is encoded by TRBV2 joined to TRBJ1-2; tentative D gene TRBD1, with 5 bases matching. The germline V gene yields SNHLY for CDR1 and FYNNEI for CDR2. The CDR3 measures 11 amino acids from cysteine to phenylalanine. The CDR3 DNA has 33 bases and is translated from base 1. V drops 8 bases and J drops 3 bases, leaving 7 bases in between.